The clone carrying this T cell receptor beta chain showed up many times. Antigen specificity is unknown. The source of the sample is a study of regulatory T cells in long-lasting Graves disease. The study, taken as a whole, reports: When disease was persistent, TRBV28, TRBJ1-2 and TRBJ2-5 were the favored segments.

Trimming stripped 10 bases from V and 3 bases from J, with 13 bases between. CDR1 and CDR2 from the germline V gene are MGHDK and SYGVNS. The CDR3 loop spans 14 amino acids. As to time point: persistent/refractory GD, antithyroid drugs over 5 years with positive TRAb. Generation of the TCR library employed RNA extracted from PBMCs. Arm-PCR of CDR3 regions with iRepertoire HTBI primers generated TCR beta libraries. MiXCR, run by TCRdb on the multiplex PCR reads, gives a single entry per CDR3 protein. Of 600,000 to 850,000 distinct CDR3 sequences listed, around 32% are singletons. The V call is TRBV25-1, the J call TRBJ1-6; D possibly corresponds to TRBD1 (6 bases). Sequences were derived from peripheral blood mononuclear cells (PBMCs), sampled when the disease was refractory, from a patient treated with antithyroid drugs. The origin of this receptor is a female donor with Graves disease. The CDR3 DNA reads TGTGCCACTGCAGACAGGTACTATAATTCACCCCTCCACTTT. Translating it yields CATADRYYNSPLHF.